This T cell receptor beta chain derives from a study of cytotoxic CD8 clonotypes in ibrutinib-treated CLL. Produced via immunoSEQ multiplex PCR; TCRdb's table is partial and in-frame only. The sample lists about 130,000 clones; 80% to 90% were seen once. This clone is medium-sized in the sample. The length of the CDR3 is 13 residues. Trimming took off 7 bases at V and 2 bases at J, with 12 bases between the two ends. Germline CDR1 and CDR2: MNHNY and SVGAGI (reference sequence). The receptor's source is a human donor with chronic lymphocytic leukemia. Sequenced here: PBMCs, sampled after 24 months of ibrutinib treatment. The J gene is TRBJ2-7, the V gene TRBV6-6; D gene uncertain. CDR3 nucleotide sequence: TGTGCCAGCAACGCAGGTGTTCCCTACGAGCAGTACTTC. Its translation is CASNAGVPYEQYF.